This TCR beta chain emerged from a study of PD-L1 blockade in urothelial cancer. This CDR3 is built from 13 residues. The germline V gene has CDR1 MNHEY and CDR2 SVGAGI. Trimming left V 5 bases short and J 5 bases short, with 12 bases between. Data came from immunoSEQ multiplex PCR; TCRdb stores just in-frame clones and leaves some out. Counted here are some 56,000 clones, about 85% occurring once; the ten biggest clones make up approximately 15%. Time point meaning: pretreatment peripheral blood. The sequencing used PBMCs, collected around atezolizumab (anti-PD-L1) treatment. This receptor was obtained from a man between 65 and 85 years old with urothelial cancer. The chain couples TRBV6-5 to TRBJ2-5; D perhaps matches TRBD2 (6 bases). The CDR3, as DNA: TGTGCCAGCAGTCGCGTTGGAGGGGAGACCCAGTACTTC. Translation: CASSRVGGETQYF.